Following are 25 T cell receptor beta chains from one sample sequenced in a study of T-cell memory formation after mild COVID-19. TCRdb recomputed calls from the 5' RACE reads with MiXCR, one row per CDR3 protein. This table holds 240,000 or so distinct CDR3 sequences, more than 8% found once. Sequenced input: PBMCs or a T cell subset sorted from them (not recorded which). The receptors were sampled from a man between 18 and 29 years old who had mild COVID-19 (a few samples of this study predate the infection). Cell type and time point are not known.

This clonotype was recorded a few times. The CDR3 reads CSAPREQETYTDTQYF. In DNA form, the CDR3 reads TGCAGTGCTCCGAGAGAACAGGAGACATACACAGATACGCAGTATTTT. The chain carries TRBV20-1 and TRBJ2-3; D might be TRBD1 (5 bases). Germline loops: CDR1 DFQATT, CDR2 SNEGSKA (reference sequence). Trimming stripped 5 bases from V and 2 bases from J, with 20 bases between. This CDR3 region has 16 residues.

The sample holds a few counts of this clonotype. The genes are TRBV25-1 and TRBJ2-3; 7 nucleotides line up with TRBD1. The CDR3 is 15 amino acids. Unmatched junction bases numbered 10, after V lost 7 bases and J lost 3 bases. The germline CDR1 and CDR2 sequences are MGHDK and SYGVNS. The CDR3 nucleotides are TGTGCCAGCATCTTAGGGGACAGTGCAACAGATACGCAGTATTTT. Translated, it gives CASILGDSATDTQYF.

This clonotype came up many times. This sequence joins TRBV12-3 or TRBV12-4 and TRBJ2-5; maybe TRBD2 (6 bases). The CDR3 runs 15 residues. V lost 7 bases and J lost 5, with 20 bases in between. CDR3 in amino acids: CASTGGTHVRETQYF. In DNA form, the CDR3 reads TGTGCCAGCACTGGCGGGACCCATGTACGGGAGACCCAGTACTTC.

This clonotype has only a few counts. This chain uses TRBV6-6 with TRBJ2-5; D may be TRBD1 (5 bases). V was trimmed by 6 bases and J by 4 bases, leaving 21 bases between them. The CDR3 is 16 amino acids. In germline, CDR1 is MNHNY, CDR2 SVGAGI (reference sequence). The CDR3 reads CASSHRLTVVAETQYF. CDR3 DNA sequence: TGTGCCAGCAGCCACCGTTTGACAGTGGTGGCAGAGACCCAGTACTTC.

The rearrangement uses TRBV5-1 and TRBJ2-1; 9 nucleotides line up with TRBD2. CDR1 SGHRS and CDR2 YFSETQ come from the germline V gene. The V segment lost 0 bases and the J segment 2 bases; nucleotides outside the gene matches: 15. This CDR3 is built from 20 residues. In nucleotides, the CDR3 is TGCGCCAGCAGCTTGGCTGACTCGAGCGGGGGGCCCGCACCCTACAATGAGCAGTTCTTC. Its translation: CASSLADSSGGPAPYNEQFF.

There are a few counts of this clonotype. The genes are TRBV18 and TRBJ2-7; 9 bases are shared with TRBD1. J lost 3 bases, V lost 6 bases, and 9 bases had no gene match. CDR3 length: 15 residues. In germline, CDR1 is KGHSH, CDR2 LQKENI. In DNA, the CDR3 is TGTGCCAGCTCCCCGTCGGGACAGGGTCTCTACGAGCAGTACTTC. It translates to CASSPSGQGLYEQYF.

This clonotype occurred many times. The V call is TRBV5-1, the J call TRBJ2-4; 8 bases fit TRBD1. Germline V gives CDR1 SGHRS, CDR2 YFSETQ. Germline trimming cut 4 bases from V and 9 bases from J; bases unmatched to any gene: 6. CDR3 length: 13 residues. This CDR3 is CASSPDRASIQYF. DNA for the CDR3: TGCGCCAGCAGCCCGGACAGGGCAAGCATTCAGTACTTC.

V is TRBV6-2 or TRBV6-3 and J is TRBJ1-3; tentatively, D is TRBD1 (5 bases). The germline V gene encodes CDR1 MNHEY and CDR2 SVGEGT. The CDR3 loop spans 15 amino acids. V was trimmed by 8 bases and J by 0 bases, leaving 14 bases between them. The CDR3 DNA is TGTGCCAGCGTGGATTGGGGCAACTCTGGAAACACCATATATTTT. It translates to CASVDWGNSGNTIYF.

This clonotype has at least ten counts. This chain links TRBV5-1 with TRBJ2-7; TRBD2 aligns across 14 bases. Per the germline V gene, CDR1 is SGHRS and CDR2 is YFSETQ. The trim removed 4 bases at V and 3 bases at J, leaving 6 bases unmatched. This CDR3 spans 16 amino acids. The chain's CDR3 is CASSPGGTSGGYEQYF. For the CDR3, the DNA is TGCGCCAGCAGCCCCGGAGGGACTAGCGGGGGCTACGAGCAGTACTTC.

The chain recombines TRBV16 with TRBJ1-1; D perhaps matches TRBD1 (5 bases). CDR1 and CDR2 (germline): KGHSY, FQNENV. This CDR3 spans 15 amino acids. Trimming removed 4 bases at V and 3 bases at J, with 15 bases between. In DNA, the CDR3 is TGTGCCAGCAGCCCGTCTCGGGACCCTTACACTGAAGCTTTCTTT. Its protein is CASSPSRDPYTEAFF.

This clonotype was seen only a few times. The V call is TRBV7-8, the J call TRBJ1-6; D uncertain. This CDR3 region has 14 residues. Germline V gene sequence: CDR1 SGHVS, CDR2 FQNEAQ. V lost 3 bases to trimming and J lost 6 bases, with 9 bases between them. The CDR3 nucleotides are TGTGCCAGCAGCTTGATGGGAGGTAATTCACCCCTCCACTTT. This translates into CASSLMGGNSPLHF.

The table lists this clonotype with a few counts. The CDR3 region is CASSPRLAGGSNEQFF. The CDR3 nucleotides read TGTGCCAGCAGCCCCCGACTAGCGGGGGGGAGCAATGAGCAGTTCTTC. The V and J genes are TRBV9 and TRBJ2-1; TRBD2 agrees at 14 bases. The junction had 6 bases not matched to a gene; V was cut back by 4 bases and J by 6 bases. The germline gives CDR1 SGDLS, CDR2 YYNGEE. The CDR3 is made up of 16 amino acids.

This clonotype has a handful of counts. This chain uses TRBV5-6 with TRBJ2-7, with D tentatively TRBD2 (5 bases). The CDR3 totals 16 residues. Deletions cut 0 bases from V and 5 bases from J, with 18 bases between. Looked up from germline, CDR1 is SGHDT and CDR2 is YYEEEE. In nucleotides, the CDR3 is TGTGCCAGCAGCTTGGCGGGGTCAGCCAAGCCTCACGAGCAGTACGTC. It yields the protein CASSLAGSAKPHEQYV.

This clonotype turned up a few times. The chain carries TRBV6-1 and TRBJ2-7; D may be TRBD1 (6 bases). Germline V gene data show CDR1 as MNHNS and CDR2 as SASEGT. The CDR3 extends over 15 amino acids. V lost 2 bases, J lost 0 bases, and 11 bases lay in between. CDR3 residues: CASSERIQGSYEQYV. CDR3 DNA sequence: TGTGCCAGCAGTGAACGTATACAGGGCTCCTACGAGCAGTACGTC.

CDR3 in DNA: TGTGCCAGCAGCTTCTCTGACGGGAGCAATCAGCCCCAGCATTTT. This translates into CASSFSDGSNQPQHF. The rearrangement joins TRBV7-2 to TRBJ1-5; D uncertain. Trimming cost V 3 bases and J 1 base, with 10 bases left between them. Germline loops: CDR1 SGHTA, CDR2 FQGNSA. This CDR3 spans 15 amino acids.

This chain connects TRBV7-9 to TRBJ2-5; 7 positions match TRBD2. The CDR3 has 12 residues. From germline, CDR1 is SEHNR and CDR2 FQNEAQ (reference sequence). J lost 4 bases, V lost 4 bases, and 0 bases had no gene match. The CDR3 reads CASSSGGETQYF. CDR3 coding DNA: TGTGCCAGCAGCTCGGGGGGAGAGACCCAGTACTTC.

Of note for this clonotype: One end of the junction fails to match germline, which may point to a read error. The J gene is TRBJ1-5, the V gene TRBV28, with 8 bases matching TRBD1. This CDR3 contains 12 residues. Germline V gene sequence: CDR1 MDHEN, CDR2 SYDVKM. Here the CDR3 DNA reads TGTGCCGGCAGTCCCTCCTTAGGACAGGGAAATTTT. This encodes CAGSPSLGQGNF.

This clonotype was counted at least ten times. This rearrangement joins TRBV7-8 to TRBJ2-1; no reliable D call. In germline, CDR1 is SGHVS, CDR2 FQNEAQ. The CDR3 is 13 residues long. V was pared by 1 base and J by 8 bases, with 9 bases between. The CDR3 spells CASSLVQDDEQFF. The DNA of the CDR3 is TGTGCCAGCAGCTTAGTGCAAGACGATGAGCAGTTCTTC.

CDR3 protein: CASSFAAESSYEQYF. The CDR3 region has the DNA TGTGCCAGCAGCTTCGCGGCAGAGAGCTCCTACGAGCAGTACTTC. This chain uses TRBV7-9 with TRBJ2-7; D not resolved. Germline V gives CDR1 SEHNR, CDR2 FQNEAQ (reference sequence). V was clipped by 3 bases and J by 0 bases, with 12 bases between them. This CDR3 is built from 15 residues.

This clonotype was recorded many times. The chain combines TRBV6-5 with TRBJ2-1, with 7 bases identical to TRBD2. Germline CDR1 reads MNHEY; CDR2 reads SVGAGI. The V gene end was trimmed by 0 bases and the J gene end by 6 bases; junction bases not matched to a gene: 2. CDR3 length: 14 residues. The CDR3 bases are TGTGCCAGCAGTTACTCGGGACTATCCAATGAGCAGTTCTTC. Translation: CASSYSGLSNEQFF.

This chain joins TRBV27 and TRBJ2-2; 7 bases line up with TRBD1. Per germline, CDR1 MNHEY and CDR2 SMNVEV (reference sequence). V was pared by 8 bases and J by 6 bases, with 12 bases of the junction left unmatched. The CDR3 runs to 15 residues. The CDR3 bases are TGTGCCAGCGGGGTATACGACAGGGACGCCGGGGAGCTGTTTTTT. Its translation is CASGVYDRDAGELFF.

This clonotype was counted a few times. The genes are TRBV9 and TRBJ2-5; D is undetermined. This CDR3 spans 13 amino acids. The V end was cut by 3 bases, the J end by 7 bases, with 13 bases between. In germline, CDR1 is SGDLS, CDR2 YYNGEE. The CDR3 bases are TGTGCCAGCAGCGGAGATGGTCCTAGGACCCAGTACTTC. As protein: CASSGDGPRTQYF.

Only a few counts were recorded for this clonotype. The rearrangement links TRBV7-3 to TRBJ1-1; 9 bases are a match to TRBD1. Germline V CDR1 and CDR2: SGHTA, FQGTGA. The length of the CDR3 is 15 residues. The junction had 8 bases not matched to a gene; V was cut back by 4 bases and J by 5 bases. Written as DNA, the CDR3 is TGTGCCAGCAGCTCCACAGGGGGCGCGGGAACTGAAGCTTTCTTT. It is translated as CASSSTGGAGTEAFF.

This clonotype was recorded many times. The CDR3 DNA is TGTGCCAGCAGTTTAGACGCGGGGCTGAACACTGAAGCTTTCTTT. Protein product: CASSLDAGLNTEAFF. This chain joins TRBV12-3 or TRBV12-4 and TRBJ1-1; D might be TRBD1 (5 bases). V shed 1 base and J shed 0 bases, with 9 bases lying between them. The CDR3 covers 15 residues.

This clonotype was observed a handful of times. This rearrangement joins TRBV7-2 to TRBJ1-2; weak D call: TRBD1 (6 bases). The CDR3 is 13 amino acids. Germline loops: CDR1 SGHTA, CDR2 FQGNSA. The ends were cut back, 5 bases at V and 4 bases at J, with 11 bases in the middle. Here the CDR3 DNA reads TGTGCCAGCAGCGTGGGACAAGGCTATGGCTACACCTTC. Its protein product is CASSVGQGYGYTF.